The entry that follows covers one T cell receptor beta chain sequence. This clone's antigen is unknown. Per-nucleotide qualities are absent, and no much larger clonotype sits a single base away. TCRbeta CDR3 regions were amplified from genomic DNA using the immunoSEQ Assay, a bias-controlled multiplex PCR. For the original study's pipeline: The number of nucleated cells in each sample was estimated by amplification of reference gene primers within the assay. To quantify the absolute abundance of each unique TCRbeta CDR3 rearrangement, sequence reads were collapsed and filtered. For each sample, productive Simpson clonality was calculated as the square root of Simpson's diversity index across productive rearrangements. Held by TCRdb, this immuneACCESS table contains in-frame sequences only and omits some clones. Under half of the omission traces to an unresolved V gene where checked; the cause of the rest is unknown. V, J and clone size are those of that table, while D and trimming were read from the DNA. This sample gives a few hundred thousand clones in total; approximately 90% of them show up just once. The ten largest clones capture more than 1% of the sample.

Participants in the prospective study were aged about 18 to 95 years, lived in under 30 United States geographic areas, and enrolled through a virtual design. In the prospective study, participants were assigned to cohorts based on the clinical history participants reported in a screening survey and a study questionnaire. Recovered participants in ImmuneRACE Cohort 3 were defined as having two consecutive negative NP/OP PCR tests, clearance from a healthcare professional, or resolution of symptoms. In the prospective study, mobile phlebotomists collected whole blood, serum and a nasopharyngeal or oropharyngeal swab from each participant. Participants in the prospective study had the option to provide additional blood draws and questionnaires over a roughly 2-month period. Blood samples from the prospective study were shipped frozen or at room temperature prior to DNA extraction. The data are from a study of blood T cell repertoires in COVID-19 (dated by TCRdb to about 2020). Study-wide context: Samples covering the acute and convalescent phases of COVID-19 were provided by collaborators in the United States, Italy and Spain. The material from the prospective study consisted of cDNA or gDNA derived from T cells, B-cell-depleted T cells, or PBMCs. The dataset comprised deeply sampled blood TCRbeta repertoires from subjects exposed to, actively infected with, or recovered from COVID-19. A freely available public database, intended as a resource for researchers studying the immune response to SARS-CoV-2, is where the repertoires were released. The samples were drawn from the first 160 participants of the ongoing ImmuneRACE study and from about 1,200 subjects provided by 6 global collaborators. A de-identified subject ID, COVID-19 status, age in years and sex were almost always included in the sample metadata. Where available, HLA class I and class II types were obtained from metadata supplied by the sample provider rather than from assay-based typing.

V is shortened by 2 bases, J by 14 bases, and the region joining them spans 13 bases. Via the germline V gene, CDR1 is MNHNS and CDR2 SASEGT. The CDR3 measures 12 amino acids from cysteine to phenylalanine. The only DNA kept is the CDR3, 36 bases in frame from the first base. Study-level results and caveats: The quantity of clinical and demographic metadata differed by source and by participant and was supplied without curation.

Sequences were obtained from PBMCs or T cells enriched from blood (not recorded which). This clonotype was sampled from a woman under 30 who had recovered from COVID-19. This chain is built from TRBV6-1 and TRBJ2-1, with the D gene not confidently named. The DNA reads as follows: TGTGCCAGCAGTGAACAGTCCCTAGAGGAGTTCTTC. Translated, it gives CASSEQSLEEFF.